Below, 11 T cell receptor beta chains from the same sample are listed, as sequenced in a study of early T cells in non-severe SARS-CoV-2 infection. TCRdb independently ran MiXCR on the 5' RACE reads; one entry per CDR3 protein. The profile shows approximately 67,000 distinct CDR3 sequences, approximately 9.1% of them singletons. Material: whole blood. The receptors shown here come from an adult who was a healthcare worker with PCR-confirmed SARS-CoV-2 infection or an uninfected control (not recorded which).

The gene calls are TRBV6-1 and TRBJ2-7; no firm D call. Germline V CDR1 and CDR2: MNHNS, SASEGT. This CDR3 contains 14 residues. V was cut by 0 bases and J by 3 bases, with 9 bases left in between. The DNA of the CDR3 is TGTGCCAGCAGTGAAGCGCAGTGGGGCTACGAGCAGTACTTC. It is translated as CASSEAQWGYEQYF.

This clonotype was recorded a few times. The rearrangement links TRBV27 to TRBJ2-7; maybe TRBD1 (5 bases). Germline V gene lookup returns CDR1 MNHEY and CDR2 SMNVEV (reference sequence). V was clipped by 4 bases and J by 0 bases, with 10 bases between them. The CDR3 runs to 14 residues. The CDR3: CASSSQGGSYEQYF. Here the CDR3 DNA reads TGTGCCAGCAGTTCGCAGGGTGGCTCCTACGAGCAGTACTTC.

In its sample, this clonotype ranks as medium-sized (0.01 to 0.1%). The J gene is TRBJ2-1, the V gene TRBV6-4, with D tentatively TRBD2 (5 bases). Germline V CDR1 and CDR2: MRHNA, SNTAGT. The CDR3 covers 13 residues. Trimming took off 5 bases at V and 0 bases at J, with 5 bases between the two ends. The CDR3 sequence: CASSSGSYNEQFF. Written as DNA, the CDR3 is TGTGCCAGCAGTAGCGGCTCCTACAATGAGCAGTTCTTC.

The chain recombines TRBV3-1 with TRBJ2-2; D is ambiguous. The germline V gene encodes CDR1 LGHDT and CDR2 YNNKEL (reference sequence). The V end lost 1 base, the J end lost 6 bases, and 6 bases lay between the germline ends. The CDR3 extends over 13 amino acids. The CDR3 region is CASSQGVSGELFF. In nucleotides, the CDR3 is TGTGCCAGCAGCCAAGGGGTTTCCGGGGAGCTGTTTTTT. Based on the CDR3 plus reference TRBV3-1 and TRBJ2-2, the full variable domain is DTAVSQTPKYLVTQMGNDKSIKCEQNLGHDTMYWYKQDSKKFLKIMFSYNNKELIINETVPNRFSPKSPDKAHLNLHINSLELGDSAVYFCASSQGVSGELFFGEGSRLTVL.

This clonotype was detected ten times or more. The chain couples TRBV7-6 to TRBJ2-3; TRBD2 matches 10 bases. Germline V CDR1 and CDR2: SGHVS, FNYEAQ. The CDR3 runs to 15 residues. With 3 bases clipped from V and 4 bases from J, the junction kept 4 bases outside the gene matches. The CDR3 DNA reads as TGTGCCAGCAGCTTCTCTAGCGGGAGTGCAGATACGCAGTATTTT. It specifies CASSFSSGSADTQYF.

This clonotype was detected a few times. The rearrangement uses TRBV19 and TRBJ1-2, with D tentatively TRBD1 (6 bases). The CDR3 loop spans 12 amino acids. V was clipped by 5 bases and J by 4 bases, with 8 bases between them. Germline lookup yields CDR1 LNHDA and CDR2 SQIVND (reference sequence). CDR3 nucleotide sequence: TGTGCCAGTAGTGACAGGAGCTATGGCTACACCTTC. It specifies CASSDRSYGYTF.

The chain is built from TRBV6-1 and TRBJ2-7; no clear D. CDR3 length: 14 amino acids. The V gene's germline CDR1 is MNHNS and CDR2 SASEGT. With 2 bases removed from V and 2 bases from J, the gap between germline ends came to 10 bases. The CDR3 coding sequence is TGTGCCAGCAGTGAACAAAGCTATGCCTACGAGCAGTACTTC. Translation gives CASSEQSYAYEQYF.

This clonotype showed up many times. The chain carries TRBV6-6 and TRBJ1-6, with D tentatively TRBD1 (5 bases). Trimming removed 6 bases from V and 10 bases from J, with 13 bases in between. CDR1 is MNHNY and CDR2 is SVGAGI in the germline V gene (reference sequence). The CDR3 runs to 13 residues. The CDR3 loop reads CASREAEGSPLHF. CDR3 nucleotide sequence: TGTGCCAGCAGGGAGGCCGAGGGGTCACCCCTCCACTTT.

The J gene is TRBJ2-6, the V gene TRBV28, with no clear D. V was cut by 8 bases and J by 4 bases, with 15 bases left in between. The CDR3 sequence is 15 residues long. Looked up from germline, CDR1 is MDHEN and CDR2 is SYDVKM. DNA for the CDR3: TGTGCCAGCCTCGGCCCTAGAGCGGGGGCCAACGTCCTGACTTTC. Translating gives CASLGPRAGANVLTF.

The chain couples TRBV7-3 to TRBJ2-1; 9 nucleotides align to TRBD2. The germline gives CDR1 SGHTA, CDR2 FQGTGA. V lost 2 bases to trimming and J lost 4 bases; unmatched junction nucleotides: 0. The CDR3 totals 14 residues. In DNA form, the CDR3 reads TGTGCCAGCAGCTTAGGACTAGCGTACAATGAGCAGTTCTTC. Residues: CASSLGLAYNEQFF.

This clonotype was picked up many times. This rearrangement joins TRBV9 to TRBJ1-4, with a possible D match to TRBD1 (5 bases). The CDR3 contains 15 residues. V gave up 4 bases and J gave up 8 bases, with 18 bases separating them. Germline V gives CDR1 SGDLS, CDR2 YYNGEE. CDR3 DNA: TGTGCCAGCAGCCCCTCGTGGGGACCCGGGGAAAAACTGTTTTTT. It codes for CASSPSWGPGEKLFF.